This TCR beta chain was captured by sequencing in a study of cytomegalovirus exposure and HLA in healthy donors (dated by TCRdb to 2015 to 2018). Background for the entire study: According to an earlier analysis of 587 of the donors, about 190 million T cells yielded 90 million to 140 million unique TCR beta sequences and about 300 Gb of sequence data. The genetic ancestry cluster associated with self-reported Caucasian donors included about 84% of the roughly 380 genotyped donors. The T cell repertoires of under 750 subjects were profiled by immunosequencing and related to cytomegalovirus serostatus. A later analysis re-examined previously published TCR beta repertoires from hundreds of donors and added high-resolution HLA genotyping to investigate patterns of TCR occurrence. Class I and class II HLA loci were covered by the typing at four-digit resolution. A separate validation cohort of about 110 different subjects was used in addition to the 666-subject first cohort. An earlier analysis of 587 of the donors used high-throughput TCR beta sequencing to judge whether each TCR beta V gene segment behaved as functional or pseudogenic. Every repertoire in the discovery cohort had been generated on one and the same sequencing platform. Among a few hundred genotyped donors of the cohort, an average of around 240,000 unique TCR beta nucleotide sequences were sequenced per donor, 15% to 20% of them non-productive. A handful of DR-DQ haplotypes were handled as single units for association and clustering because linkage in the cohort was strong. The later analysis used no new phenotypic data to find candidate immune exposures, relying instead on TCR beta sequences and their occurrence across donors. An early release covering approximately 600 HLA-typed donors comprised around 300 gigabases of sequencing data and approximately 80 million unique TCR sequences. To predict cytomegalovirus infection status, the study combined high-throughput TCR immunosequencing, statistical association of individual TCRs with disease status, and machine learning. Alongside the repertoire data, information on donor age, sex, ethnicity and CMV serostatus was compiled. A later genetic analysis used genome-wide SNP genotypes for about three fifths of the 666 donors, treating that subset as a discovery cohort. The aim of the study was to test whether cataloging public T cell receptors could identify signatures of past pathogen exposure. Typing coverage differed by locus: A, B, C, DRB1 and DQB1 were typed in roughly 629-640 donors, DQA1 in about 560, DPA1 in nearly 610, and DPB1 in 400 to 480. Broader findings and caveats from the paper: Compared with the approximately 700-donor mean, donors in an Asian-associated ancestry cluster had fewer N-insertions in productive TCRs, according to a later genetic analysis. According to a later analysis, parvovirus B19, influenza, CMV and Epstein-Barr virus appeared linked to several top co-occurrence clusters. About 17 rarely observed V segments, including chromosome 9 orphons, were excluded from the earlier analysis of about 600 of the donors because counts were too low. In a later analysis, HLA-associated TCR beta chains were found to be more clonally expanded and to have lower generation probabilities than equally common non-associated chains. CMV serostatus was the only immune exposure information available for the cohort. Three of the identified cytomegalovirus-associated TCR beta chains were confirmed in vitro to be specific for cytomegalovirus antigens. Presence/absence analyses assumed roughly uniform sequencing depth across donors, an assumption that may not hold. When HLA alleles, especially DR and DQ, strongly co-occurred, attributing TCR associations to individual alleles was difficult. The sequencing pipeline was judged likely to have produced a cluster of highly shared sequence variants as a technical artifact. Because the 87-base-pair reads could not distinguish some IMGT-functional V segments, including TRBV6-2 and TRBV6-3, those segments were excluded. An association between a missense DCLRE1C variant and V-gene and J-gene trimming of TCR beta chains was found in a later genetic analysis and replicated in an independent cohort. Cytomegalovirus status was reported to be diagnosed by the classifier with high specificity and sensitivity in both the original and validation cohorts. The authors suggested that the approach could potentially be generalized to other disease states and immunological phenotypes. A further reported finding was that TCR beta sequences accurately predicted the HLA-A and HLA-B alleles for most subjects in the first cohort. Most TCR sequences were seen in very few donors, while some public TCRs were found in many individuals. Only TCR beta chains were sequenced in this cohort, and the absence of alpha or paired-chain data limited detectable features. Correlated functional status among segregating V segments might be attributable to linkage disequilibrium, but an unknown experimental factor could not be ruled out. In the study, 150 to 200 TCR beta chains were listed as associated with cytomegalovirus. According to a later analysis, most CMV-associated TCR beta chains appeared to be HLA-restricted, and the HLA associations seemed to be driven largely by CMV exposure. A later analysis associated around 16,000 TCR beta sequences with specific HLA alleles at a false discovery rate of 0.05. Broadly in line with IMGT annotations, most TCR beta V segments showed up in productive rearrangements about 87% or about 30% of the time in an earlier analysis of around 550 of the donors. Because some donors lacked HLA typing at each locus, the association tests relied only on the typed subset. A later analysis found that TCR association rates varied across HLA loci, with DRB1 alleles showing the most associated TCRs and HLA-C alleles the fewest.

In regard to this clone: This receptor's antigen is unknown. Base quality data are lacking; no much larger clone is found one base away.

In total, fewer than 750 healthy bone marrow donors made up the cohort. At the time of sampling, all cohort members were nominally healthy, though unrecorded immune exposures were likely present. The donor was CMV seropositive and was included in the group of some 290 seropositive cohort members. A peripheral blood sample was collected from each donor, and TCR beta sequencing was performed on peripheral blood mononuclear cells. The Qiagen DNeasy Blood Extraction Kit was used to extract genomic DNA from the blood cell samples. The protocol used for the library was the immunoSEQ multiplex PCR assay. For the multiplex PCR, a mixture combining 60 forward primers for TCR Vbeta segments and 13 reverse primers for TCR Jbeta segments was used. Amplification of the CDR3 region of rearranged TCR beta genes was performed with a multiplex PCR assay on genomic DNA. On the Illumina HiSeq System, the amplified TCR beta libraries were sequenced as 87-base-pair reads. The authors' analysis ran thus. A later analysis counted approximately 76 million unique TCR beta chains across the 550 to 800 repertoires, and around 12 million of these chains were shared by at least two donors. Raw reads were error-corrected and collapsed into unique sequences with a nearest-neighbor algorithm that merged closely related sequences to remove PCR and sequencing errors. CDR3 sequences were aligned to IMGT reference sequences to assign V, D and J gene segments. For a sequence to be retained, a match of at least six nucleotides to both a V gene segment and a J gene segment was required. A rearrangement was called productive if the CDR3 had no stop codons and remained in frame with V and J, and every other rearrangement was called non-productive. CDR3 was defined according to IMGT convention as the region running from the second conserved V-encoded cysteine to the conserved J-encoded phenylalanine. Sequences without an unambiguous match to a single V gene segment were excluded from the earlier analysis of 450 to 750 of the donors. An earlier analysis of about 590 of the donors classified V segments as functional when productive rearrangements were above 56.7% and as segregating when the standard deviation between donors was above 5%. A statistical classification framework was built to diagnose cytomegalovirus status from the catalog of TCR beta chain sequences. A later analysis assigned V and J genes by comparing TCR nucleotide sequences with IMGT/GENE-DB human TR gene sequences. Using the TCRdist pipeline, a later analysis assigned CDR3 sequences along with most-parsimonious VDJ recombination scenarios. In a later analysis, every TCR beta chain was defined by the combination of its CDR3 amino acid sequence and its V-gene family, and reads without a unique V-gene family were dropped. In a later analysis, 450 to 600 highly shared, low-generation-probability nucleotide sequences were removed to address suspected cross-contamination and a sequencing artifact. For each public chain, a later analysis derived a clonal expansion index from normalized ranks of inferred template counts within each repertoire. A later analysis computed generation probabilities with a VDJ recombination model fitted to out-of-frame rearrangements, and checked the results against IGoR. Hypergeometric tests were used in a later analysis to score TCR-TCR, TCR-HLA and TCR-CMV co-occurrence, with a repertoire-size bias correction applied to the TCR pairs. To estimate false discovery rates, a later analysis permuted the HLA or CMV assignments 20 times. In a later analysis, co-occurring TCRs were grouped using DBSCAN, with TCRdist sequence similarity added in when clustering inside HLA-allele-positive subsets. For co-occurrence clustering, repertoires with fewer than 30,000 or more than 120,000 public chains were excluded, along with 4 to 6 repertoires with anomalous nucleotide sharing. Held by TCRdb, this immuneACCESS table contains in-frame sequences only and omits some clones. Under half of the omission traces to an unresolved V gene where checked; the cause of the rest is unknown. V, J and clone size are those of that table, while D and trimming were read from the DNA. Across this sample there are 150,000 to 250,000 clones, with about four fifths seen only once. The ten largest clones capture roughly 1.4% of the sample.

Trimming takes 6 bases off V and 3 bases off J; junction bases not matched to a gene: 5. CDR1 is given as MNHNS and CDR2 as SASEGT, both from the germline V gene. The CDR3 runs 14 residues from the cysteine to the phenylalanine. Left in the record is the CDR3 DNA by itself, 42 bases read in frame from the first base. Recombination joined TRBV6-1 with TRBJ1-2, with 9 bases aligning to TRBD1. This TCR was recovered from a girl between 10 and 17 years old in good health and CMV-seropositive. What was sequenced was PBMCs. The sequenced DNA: TGTGCCAGCAGGGACCGGGACAGGGACTATGGCTACACCTTC. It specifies CASRDRDRDYGYTF.